The 16 T cell receptor beta chains below were found in one sample sequenced in a study of blood T cell repertoires in COVID-19. The protocol was immunoSEQ multiplex PCR, while the TCRdb copy is restricted to in-frame clones and leaves out a portion. The sample lists about 180,000 clones; 85% to 95% were seen once. Sequencing input: peripheral blood. The receptors stem from a man aged 45-65 years with acute or convalescent COVID-19.

This clone appeared once. The gene calls are TRBV19 and TRBJ1-3; D gene ambiguous. The CDR3 runs to 14 residues. The germline V and J ends were trimmed by 4 bases and 0 bases, with 7 bases remaining between them. The germline CDR1 and CDR2 sequences are LNHDA and SQIVND (reference sequence). DNA of the CDR3: TGTGCCAGTAGTACGGCAGGCTCTGGAAACACCATATATTTT. Its protein product is CASSTAGSGNTIYF.

The gene calls are TRBV27 and TRBJ1-6; 7 bases are shared with TRBD1. Trimming cost V 7 bases and J 5 bases; bases outside gene matches: 2. The CDR3 covers 13 residues. Germline loops: CDR1 MNHEY, CDR2 SMNVEV (reference sequence). In nucleotides, the CDR3 is TGTGCCAGCATGACAGGGAATAATTCACCCCTCCACTTT. Its protein product is CASMTGNNSPLHF.

V and J are TRBV5-1 and TRBJ2-1, with D tentatively TRBD2 (6 bases). Trimming took 4 bases from V and 2 from J, leaving 13 bases between them. This CDR3 contains 15 residues. The V gene's germline CDR1 is SGHRS and CDR2 YFSETQ. CDR3: CASSVWRDTYNEQFF. The CDR3 coding sequence is TGCGCCAGCAGCGTATGGCGGGATACCTACAATGAGCAGTTCTTC.

This chain uses TRBV25-1 with TRBJ2-3; 8 bases match TRBD1. CDR1 MGHDK and CDR2 SYGVNS come from the germline V gene. V shed 0 bases and J 4 bases; nucleotides not matched to a gene: 3. This CDR3 contains 15 residues. This CDR3 reads CASSEYGTGPDTQYF. CDR3 nucleotides: TGTGCCAGCAGTGAATACGGGACAGGTCCAGATACGCAGTATTTT.

This clone was detected once. The rearrangement joins TRBV25-1 to TRBJ2-6; D might be TRBD1 (6 bases). CDR3 length: 17 amino acids. Trimming removed 2 bases from V and 0 bases from J, with 11 bases in between. Germline V gene data show CDR1 as MGHDK and CDR2 as SYGVNS. This CDR3 reads CASSEAGTSSGANVLTF. The CDR3 DNA is TGTGCCAGCAGTGAAGCCGGGACATCCTCTGGGGCCAACGTCCTGACTTTC. Full variable domain (rest looked up from reference TRBV25-1 and TRBJ2-6): EADIYQTPRYLVIGTGKKITLECSQTMGHDKMYWYQQDPGMELHLIHYSYGVNSTEKGDLSSESTVSRIRTEHFPLTLESARPSHTSQYLCASSEAGTSSGANVLTFGAGSRLTVL.

The rearrangement links TRBV19 to TRBJ2-1, with D perhaps matching TRBD2 (6 bases). V was shortened by 5 bases and J by 2 bases, with 19 bases between the two germline ends. The germline V gene encodes CDR1 LNHDA and CDR2 SQIVND (reference sequence). The CDR3 sequence is 17 residues long. The DNA of the CDR3 is TGTGCCAGTAGTTTCCCCCCCCTCGCGGGACCCTACAATGAGCAGTTCTTC. It codes for CASSFPPLAGPYNEQFF.

The V call is TRBV7-3, the J call TRBJ2-3; TRBD2 matches 8 bases. V lost 2 bases to trimming and J lost 6 bases; unmatched junction nucleotides: 7. Germline CDR1 SGHTA, CDR2 FQGTGA. The CDR3 loop spans 15 amino acids. CDR3 in amino acids: CASSLQRGGPDTQYF. CDR3 bases: TGTGCCAGCAGCTTACAACGGGGGGGCCCTGATACGCAGTATTTT.

V is TRBV7-7 and J is TRBJ2-2; 10 bases match TRBD2. This CDR3 is 15 amino acids long. V shed 4 bases, J shed 3 bases, and the junction held 2 bases outside the gene matches. The germline gives CDR1 SSHAT, CDR2 FNYEAQ (reference sequence). The CDR3 DNA sequence: TGTGCCAGCAGCTCTACTAGCGGGGACACCGGGGAGCTGTTTTTT. Its translation is CASSSTSGDTGELFF.

This clone was counted a few times. Additional DNA sequences in this sample encode the identical CDR3. The chain employs TRBV19 and TRBJ1-1, with D possibly being TRBD1 (5 bases). The CDR3 spans 14 residues. Trimming took 3 bases from V and 2 from J, leaving 10 bases between them. Germline-derived CDR1 and CDR2 are LNHDA and SQIVND (reference sequence). CDR3 DNA: TGTGCCAGTAGTATTACAGGCGGTAACACTGAAGCTTTCTTT. Translation: CASSITGGNTEAFF.

This clone was seen a few times. The chain recombines TRBV10-2 with TRBJ2-3; 9 bases line up with TRBD2. With 2 bases clipped from V and 6 bases from J, the junction kept 12 bases outside the gene matches. Germline CDR1 is WSHSY and CDR2 is SAAADI. The CDR3 totals 17 residues. CDR3 DNA: TGCGCCAGCAGTGAGCGGGTTGGCGGGGGGGGCAGGGATACGCAGTATTTT. Its translation is CASSERVGGGGRDTQYF.

V and J are TRBV19 and TRBJ2-1; D is perhaps TRBD2 (6 bases). V lost 4 bases to trimming and J lost 4 bases, with 8 bases between them. Germline-derived CDR1 and CDR2 are LNHDA and SQIVND (reference sequence). The CDR3 has 13 amino acids. In nucleotides, the CDR3 is TGTGCCAGTAGTAGGGGACTTTACAATGAGCAGTTCTTC. This translates into CASSRGLYNEQFF.

The table lists this clone with a few counts. This same CDR3 is encoded by further DNA sequences in the sample. CDR3 sequence reads: CASSINRGRNQPQHF. The DNA for the CDR3 is TGTGCCAGTAGTATAAACAGGGGTCGCAATCAGCCCCAGCATTTT. V gene TRBV19 combines with J gene TRBJ1-5; 7 bases agree with TRBD1. The CDR3 has 15 amino acids. Germline V gene lookup returns CDR1 LNHDA and CDR2 SQIVND (reference sequence). The trim removed 2 bases at V and 2 bases at J, leaving 3 bases unmatched.

This chain links TRBV5-1 with TRBJ2-2; D is perhaps TRBD2 (5 bases). Germline V CDR1 and CDR2: SGHRS, YFSETQ. CDR3 length equals 16 residues. Trimming stripped 4 bases from V and 0 bases from J, with 13 bases between. In nucleotides, the CDR3 is TGCGCCAGCAGCCAGCGGTTTCCCTCGAACACCGGGGAGCTGTTTTTT. Translating it yields CASSQRFPSNTGELFF. The variable domain in full, with the rest retrieved from reference TRBV5-1 and TRBJ2-2, is KAGVTQTPRYLIKTRGQQVTLSCSPISGHRSVSWYQQTPGQGLQFLFEYFSETQRNKGNFPGRFSGRQFSNSRSEMNVSTLELGDSALYLCASSQRFPSNTGELFFGEGSRLTVL.

In its sample, this clone was seen once. This sequence joins TRBV19 and TRBJ1-1; D not resolved. Germline V CDR1 and CDR2: LNHDA, SQIVND (reference sequence). The V gene lost 6 bases and the J gene lost 0 bases, with 11 bases spanning the gap. The CDR3 sequence is 14 residues long. The CDR3 sequence is CASRESRVNTEAFF. The CDR3 DNA follows: TGTGCCAGTAGAGAGTCGCGTGTGAACACTGAAGCTTTCTTT.

This clone was counted only a few times. This chain links TRBV5-5 with TRBJ1-2; D is unresolved. The CDR3 totals 14 residues. V was cut by 1 base and J by 3 bases, with 10 bases left in between. The germline CDR1 and CDR2 sequences are SGHKS and YYEKEE (reference sequence). CDR3 nucleotide sequence: TGTGCCAGCAGCTTGAGAGATCCCTACTATGGCTACACCTTC. As protein: CASSLRDPYYGYTF.

This sequence joins TRBV28 and TRBJ2-4, with TRBD2 as a possible D gene (6 bases). CDR3 length equals 17 residues. Between the trimmed V and J ends, which lost 7 bases and 1 base, there was a span of 20 bases. Germline V gene lookup returns CDR1 MDHEN and CDR2 SYDVKM. For the CDR3, the DNA is TGTGCCAGCAACAAAATAAGGGGAGGAGACGCCAAAAACATTCAGTACTTC. This sequence encodes CASNKIRGGDAKNIQYF.